Shown below are 26 T cell receptor beta chains from a single sample sequenced in a study of a mutant IDH1 vaccine in newly diagnosed glioma. The antigens of these receptors remain unknown. Time point: week 35, safety follow-up. All doses held 300 ug of mutant IDH1 20-mer peptide, with topical imiquimod. The table came from immunoSEQ multiplex PCR; TCRdb's copy has only in-frame clones and leaves some out. There are about 68,000 clones in the sample; approximately 84% occur only once, and approximately 12% lies in the top ten. Specimen: PBMCs, collected from a glioma patient whose treatment included an IDH1 peptide vaccine. These receptors all come from a man aged 18 to 30 with glioma.

The table lists this clone with a count of one. The chain links TRBV28 to TRBJ2-5; TRBD1 is a possible D gene (5 bases). V was shortened by 3 bases and J by 2 bases, with 13 bases between the two germline ends. In germline, CDR1 is MDHEN, CDR2 SYDVKM. The CDR3 has 15 residues. CDR3 bases: TGTGCCAGCAGTTTGTGGGGCAGGCTACAAGAGACCCAGTACTTC. Its translation: CASSLWGRLQETQYF.

The gene calls are TRBV6-5 and TRBJ2-7; D gene ambiguous. Germline CDR1 is MNHEY and CDR2 is SVGAGI. Trimming shortened V by 6 bases and J by 0 bases, and 15 bases separated the two germline ends. The CDR3 has 15 amino acids. The DNA for the CDR3 is TGTGCCAGCAGAAGATCGACTTTCCTCTCCTACGAGCAGTACTTC. As protein: CASRRSTFLSYEQYF.

J is TRBJ2-6 and V is TRBV6-4; D might be TRBD2 (7 bases). Germline V lookup: CDR1 MRHNA, CDR2 SNTAGT. This CDR3 has 18 amino acids. Trimming cost V 2 bases and J 0 bases, with 14 bases left between them. The CDR3 DNA reads TGTGCCAGCAGTGACCCGCCTGGGGGGGCCTCTGGGGCCAACGTCCTGACTTTC. Protein product: CASSDPPGGASGANVLTF.

V and J are TRBV9 and TRBJ2-1; D is ambiguous. V lost 4 bases and J 0 bases, leaving 14 bases between the germline ends. There are 16 residues in the CDR3. CDR1 SGDLS and CDR2 YYNGEE come from the germline V gene. This CDR3 reads CASSPYPPSSYNEQFF. CDR3 coding DNA: TGTGCCAGCAGCCCCTATCCTCCCAGCTCCTACAATGAGCAGTTCTTC.

The rearrangement links TRBV5-1 to TRBJ2-1; a weak D match, TRBD2 (5 bases). V was trimmed by 5 bases and J by 5 bases, leaving 11 bases between them. The length of the CDR3 is 13 residues. The germline V gene encodes CDR1 SGHRS and CDR2 YFSETQ. The CDR3 sequence is CASRWRAHNEQFF. Written as DNA, the CDR3 is TGCGCCAGCAGATGGCGGGCCCACAATGAGCAGTTCTTC.

This chain uses TRBV5-6 with TRBJ2-1, with 8 positions matching TRBD2. Germline lookup yields CDR1 SGHDT and CDR2 YYEEEE. This CDR3 is 14 amino acids long. Trimming at V came to 4 bases and at J to 2 bases, leaving 2 bases not matched to a gene. DNA for the CDR3: TGTGCCAGCAGCGCGGGACTAGCCTACAATGAGCAGTTCTTC. It encodes CASSAGLAYNEQFF.

This chain connects TRBV1 to TRBJ2-7; the D call TRBD1 from the table was never checked on the DNA. TRBV1 is shown as a pseudogene. The CDR3 runs to 15 residues. CDR3 sequence reads: CTSSQPRGRRNEQYF. The CDR3 nucleotides read TGCACCAGCAGCCAGCCCAGGGGGAGGAGGAACGAGCAGTACTTC.

The chain has TRBV7-2 and TRBJ1-6; D gene uncertain. The CDR3 is 16 amino acids. Trimming removed 2 bases at V and 0 bases at J, with 8 bases between. CDR1 and CDR2 (germline): SGHTA, FQGNSA. Here the CDR3 reads CASSLMRSSYNSPLHF. Written as DNA, the CDR3 is TGTGCCAGCAGCTTAATGCGTAGCTCCTATAATTCACCCCTCCACTTT.

V is TRBV11-2 and J is TRBJ1-1, with TRBD1 matching over 7 bases. The germline V gene encodes CDR1 SGHAT and CDR2 FQNNGV. V lost 5 bases, J lost 7 bases, and 7 bases stayed unmatched. The CDR3 length is 13 residues. The CDR3 nucleotides read TGTGCCAGCAGCCTGGGACAGATACTTGAAGCTTTCTTT. Residues: CASSLGQILEAFF.

The chain is built from TRBV15 and TRBJ1-1; maybe TRBD1 (5 bases). Germline V gene lookup returns CDR1 LNHNV and CDR2 YYDKDF (reference sequence). The CDR3 is 17 residues long. Trimming stripped 0 bases from V and 0 bases from J, with 14 bases between. CDR3 bases: TGTGCCACCAGCAGAGATGGGGGGAGGCTGATGAACACTGAAGCTTTCTTT. This sequence encodes CATSRDGGRLMNTEAFF.

This clone has a single count. The CDR3 nucleotides are TGTGCCAGCAGCCTTAACGGAGCTGGGGCCAACGTCCTGACTTTC. This gives the protein CASSLNGAGANVLTF. The chain recombines TRBV7-9 with TRBJ2-6; D uncertain. Per germline, CDR1 SEHNR and CDR2 FQNEAQ (reference sequence). The CDR3 is made up of 15 amino acids. The germline V and J ends were trimmed by 5 bases and 2 bases, with 10 bases remaining between them.

CDR3 sequence: CASGTRANYGYTF. CDR3 nucleotides: TGTGCCAGCGGGACACGAGCTAACTATGGCTACACCTTC. V and J are TRBV27 and TRBJ1-2, with a weak D call TRBD1 (6 bases). Germline CDR1 is MNHEY and CDR2 is SMNVEV (reference sequence). There are 13 residues in the CDR3. Trimming took 8 bases from V and 0 from J, leaving 10 bases between them.

The chain employs TRBV18 and TRBJ1-6, with D tentatively TRBD1 (5 bases). V lost 3 bases to trimming and J lost 9 bases, with 12 bases between them. Per germline, CDR1 KGHSH and CDR2 LQKENI. This CDR3 region has 14 residues. The CDR3 protein is CASSPQGSGSPLHF. The CDR3 DNA reads as TGTGCCAGCTCACCGCAGGGAAGCGGTTCACCCCTCCACTTT.

This clone has only a few counts. V is TRBV18 and J is TRBJ1-5; 9 nucleotides line up with TRBD1. The V gene's germline CDR1 is KGHSH and CDR2 LQKENI. This CDR3 has 16 amino acids. The ends lost 4 bases at V and 0 bases at J; junction bases unmatched: 4. The CDR3 DNA sequence: TGTGCCAGCTCACGAGACAGGGGGAATAGCAATCAGCCCCAGCATTTT. It encodes CASSRDRGNSNQPQHF.

The genes are TRBV11-2 and TRBJ1-2, with D possibly matching TRBD1 (5 bases). Trimming shortened V by 5 bases and J by 8 bases, and 12 bases separated the two germline ends. The CDR3 totals 12 residues. Germline-derived CDR1 and CDR2 are SGHAT and FQNNGV. The CDR3 sequence: CASSHPREGYTF. The CDR3, as DNA: TGTGCCAGCAGCCACCCCAGGGAAGGCTACACCTTC.

The V and J genes are TRBV4-3 and TRBJ1-6; TRBD1 might be the D (5 bases). The germline CDR1 and CDR2 sequences are LGHNA and YSLEER. V lost 3 bases and J lost 4, with 19 bases in between. The CDR3 runs 18 residues. Here the CDR3 reads CASSHTWGGIEYNSPLHF. Here the CDR3 DNA reads TGCGCCAGCAGCCATACCTGGGGGGGAATCGAATATAATTCACCCCTCCACTTT.

V and J are TRBV7-9 and TRBJ1-4, with 9 positions matching TRBD1. V lost 11 bases, J lost 4 bases, and 11 bases stayed unmatched. This CDR3 spans 15 amino acids. CDR1 and CDR2 (germline): SEHNR, FQNEAQ (reference sequence). The CDR3 here is CAVKTRTGDNEKLFF. DNA of the CDR3: TGTGCCGTTAAGACCCGGACAGGGGATAATGAAAAACTGTTTTTT.

V usage is TRBV4-3 and J usage is TRBJ1-1; D ambiguous. The CDR3 is made up of 13 amino acids. V lost 4 bases, J lost 5 bases, and 11 bases lay in between. The germline gives CDR1 LGHNA, CDR2 YSLEER. The CDR3 region is CASSPGMGTEAFF. Written as DNA, the CDR3 is TGCGCCAGCAGCCCGGGGATGGGAACTGAAGCTTTCTTT.

This clone was counted between two and nine times. This rearrangement joins TRBV6-7 to TRBJ1-5; no reliable D call. TRBV6-7 falls under the ORF class, with uncertain function. V shed 6 bases and J shed 1 base, with 4 bases lying between them. CDR3 size: 12 residues. The CDR3 region is CASRTSNQPQHF. As DNA, the CDR3 is TGTGCCAGCAGGACGAGCAATCAGCCCCAGCATTTT.

This clone was counted a single time. The chain employs TRBV7-9 and TRBJ1-2; weak D call: TRBD1 (5 bases). The CDR3 has 14 residues. V lost 2 bases to trimming and J lost 7 bases, with 14 bases between them. Germline V gene sequence: CDR1 SEHNR, CDR2 FQNEAQ (reference sequence). CDR3 in amino acids: CASSLYRTHVGYTF. As DNA, the CDR3 is TGTGCCAGCAGCTTATACAGGACCCACGTTGGCTACACCTTC. The whole variable domain, filled in from reference TRBV7-9 and TRBJ1-2, reads DTGVSQNPRHKITKRGQNVTFRCDPISEHNRLYWYRQTLGQGPEFLTYFQNEAQLEKSRLLSDRFSAERPKGSFSTLEIQRTEQGDSAMYLCASSLYRTHVGYTFGSGTRLTVV.

This sequence joins TRBV7-2 and TRBJ1-2; possible D gene TRBD1, 6 bases. Looked up from germline, CDR1 is SGHTA and CDR2 is FQGNSA. The CDR3 runs 12 residues. Trimming took 5 bases from V and 7 from J, leaving 11 bases between them. CDR3 bases: TGTGCCAGCAGCCATGACAGGCTTGGCTACACCTTC. It specifies CASSHDRLGYTF.

The rearrangement uses TRBV6-4 and TRBJ2-3, with D possibly being TRBD2 (6 bases). The CDR3 sequence is 14 residues long. Between the trimmed V and J ends, which lost 3 bases and 5 bases, there was a span of 12 bases. Germline V gene data show CDR1 as MRHNA and CDR2 as SNTAGT. CDR3 amino acids: CASSDGGNRDTQYF. The DNA for the CDR3 is TGTGCCAGCAGTGATGGCGGGAACCGAGATACGCAGTATTTT.

The gene calls are TRBV18 and TRBJ1-6; 7 nucleotides agree with TRBD1. The CDR3 loop spans 16 amino acids. V lost 6 bases to trimming and J lost 6 bases; unmatched junction nucleotides: 11. Germline loops: CDR1 KGHSH, CDR2 LQKENI. The CDR3 nucleotides read TGTGCCAGCTCGCCGGGCAGGGGGGCACCTAATTCACCCCTCCACTTT. It specifies CASSPGRGAPNSPLHF.

The chain links TRBV7-9 to TRBJ2-3; no clear D. The germline V gene has CDR1 SEHNR and CDR2 FQNEAQ (reference sequence). CDR3 length equals 14 residues. V was shortened by 1 base and J by 6 bases, with 11 bases between the two germline ends. The CDR3 coding sequence is TGTGCCAGCAGCTTAGTTCTGGGCTCGGATACGCAGTATTTT. Its translation: CASSLVLGSDTQYF.

The chain carries TRBV2 and TRBJ2-1, with TRBD2 matching over 11 bases. CDR1 and CDR2 from the germline V gene are SNHLY and FYNNEI. The CDR3 extends over 14 amino acids. Germline trimming cut 7 bases from V and 7 bases from J; bases unmatched to any gene: 6. CDR3 in DNA: TGTGCCAGCAACCGGCTAGCGGGGGGTAATGAGCAGTTCTTC. Its protein is CASNRLAGGNEQFF.

The genes are TRBV4-2 and TRBJ2-1; either TRBD1 or TRBD2 may supply D (5 bases each). Germline CDR1 is LGHNA and CDR2 is YNFKEQ. The CDR3 length is 13 residues. The germline V and J ends were trimmed by 3 bases and 9 bases, with 12 bases remaining between them. In nucleotides, the CDR3 is TGTGCCAGCAGCCAGGGCCGGGACGGTGAGCAGTTCTTC. Protein sequence: CASSQGRDGEQFF.